This is a list of T cell receptor beta chains from one sample in a study of post-analysis software for immune sequencing data. TCRdb processed the PCR reads anew with MiXCR; each CDR3 protein has one entry. Of hundreds of thousands of distinct CDR3 sequences listed, roughly 29% were seen once; the top ten hold more than 0.55%. The sequencing sample was made of blood. The receptor set was obtained from a girl between 10 and 17 years old with multiple sclerosis. Each CDR3 is given with its conserved first and last residue. D genes are given only for firm matches. Where a row states a size, it is once, few, many or the class of an expanded clone; other rows omit it.

d_call: .
clone_size: few
j_call: TRBJ2-5
v_call: TRBV3-1
cdr3_nt: TGTGCCAGCAGCCAAGACCTTCTAGAGACCCAGTACTTC
cdr3_aa: CASSQDLLETQYF

d_call: .
clone_size: many
j_call: TRBJ2-5
v_call: TRBV7-2
cdr3_nt: TGTGCCAGCAGCTTAGTCGGCTACCAAGAGACCCAGTACTTC
cdr3_aa: CASSLVGYQETQYF

d_call: .
clone_size: .
j_call: TRBJ2-7
v_call: TRBV20-1
cdr3_nt: TGCAGTGCTAGACAGGTCCCCTCCTACGAGCAGTACTTC
cdr3_aa: CSARQVPSYEQYF

d_call: .
clone_size: .
j_call: TRBJ2-1
v_call: TRBV7-9
cdr3_nt: TGTGCCAGCAGCTTCGAAGCCGAGCAGTTCTTC
cdr3_aa: CASSFEAEQFF

d_call: TRBD1
clone_size: few
j_call: TRBJ2-7
v_call: TRBV29-1
cdr3_nt: TGCAGCGCCGTTGGGACAGGGTCGGGCGAGCAGTACTTC
cdr3_aa: CSAVGTGSGEQYF

d_call: TRBD1
clone_size: many
j_call: TRBJ2-5
v_call: TRBV7-9
cdr3_nt: TGTGCCAGCAGCTTACTTTTGGTAACAGGGGAGGAGACCCAGTACTTC
cdr3_aa: CASSLLLVTGEETQYF

d_call: .
clone_size: few
j_call: TRBJ2-3
v_call: TRBV9
cdr3_nt: TGTGCCAGCAGCGTAGAGGGAGTACCCCCAGATACGCAGTATTTT
cdr3_aa: CASSVEGVPPDTQYF

d_call: .
clone_size: .
j_call: TRBJ1-4
v_call: TRBV4-2
cdr3_nt: TGTGCCAGCAGCCAACCGAGACCAGGGGAGATCCAACTGTTTTTT
cdr3_aa: CASSQPRPGEIQLFF

d_call: .
clone_size: few
j_call: TRBJ1-1
v_call: TRBV10-3
cdr3_nt: TGTGCCATCACCGCAGGGGACACTGAAGCTTTCTTT
cdr3_aa: CAITAGDTEAFF

d_call: TRBD2
clone_size: few
j_call: TRBJ2-3
v_call: TRBV4-2
cdr3_nt: TGTGCCAGCAGCCAAAGAGCGGGGTCTAGCACAGATACGCAGTATTTT
cdr3_aa: CASSQRAGSSTDTQYF

d_call: .
clone_size: .
j_call: TRBJ1-6
v_call: TRBV4-2
cdr3_nt: TGTGCCAGCAGGGCAGGAGCCTATAATTCACCCCTCCACTTT
cdr3_aa: CASRAGAYNSPLHF

d_call: TRBD1
clone_size: many
j_call: TRBJ2-5
v_call: TRBV4-1
cdr3_nt: TGCGCCAGCAGCCAAGAAGGGACAGGGCGGGAGACCCAGTACTTC
cdr3_aa: CASSQEGTGRETQYF

d_call: .
clone_size: .
j_call: TRBJ2-7
v_call: TRBV28
cdr3_nt: TGTGCCAGCACCCTTGACAGTTCCTACGAGCAGTACTTC
cdr3_aa: CASTLDSSYEQYF

d_call: TRBD1
clone_size: few
j_call: TRBJ1-1
v_call: TRBV20-1
cdr3_nt: TGCAGTGCTAGGCTTTTAGGGACAGGGAACACTGAAGCTTTCTTT
cdr3_aa: CSARLLGTGNTEAFF

d_call: TRBD1
clone_size: .
j_call: TRBJ1-4
v_call: TRBV3-1
cdr3_nt: TGTGCCAGCAGCCAACAACACGGACAGGGAGATGAAAAACTGTTTTTT
cdr3_aa: CASSQQHGQGDEKLFF

d_call: TRBD1
clone_size: few
j_call: TRBJ2-3
v_call: TRBV7-2
cdr3_nt: TGTGCCAGCAGCGCCCGGACAGGTCCAGATACGCAGTATTTT
cdr3_aa: CASSARTGPDTQYF

d_call: TRBD1
clone_size: .
j_call: TRBJ2-7
v_call: TRBV7-2
cdr3_nt: TGTGCCAGCAGCGATCCGGGACAGGGGTCCTCCTACGAGCAGTACTTC
cdr3_aa: CASSDPGQGSSYEQYF

d_call: .
clone_size: .
j_call: TRBJ2-7
v_call: TRBV20-1
cdr3_nt: TGCAGTGCGCCAAGCCCCGGGACTTTCCTCTACGAGCAGTACTTC
cdr3_aa: CSAPSPGTFLYEQYF

d_call: .
clone_size: few
j_call: TRBJ1-5
v_call: TRBV29-1
cdr3_nt: TGCAGCGTTGGGCAGAGCAATCAGCCCCAGCATTTT
cdr3_aa: CSVGQSNQPQHF

d_call: .
clone_size: few
j_call: TRBJ1-2
v_call: TRBV6-5
cdr3_nt: TGTGCCAGCAGTTACTCGAAGTCGGCCACCGGCGACGGCTACACCTTC
cdr3_aa: CASSYSKSATGDGYTF

d_call: TRBD1
clone_size: few
j_call: TRBJ1-2
v_call: TRBV20-1
cdr3_nt: TGCAGTGCAGAGGACCGGGACAGCGGGTATGGCTACACCTTC
cdr3_aa: CSAEDRDSGYGYTF

d_call: .
clone_size: .
j_call: TRBJ2-3
v_call: TRBV5-1
cdr3_nt: TGCGCCAGCAGTCGGACCCGAGGTTCCACAGATACGCAGTATTTT
cdr3_aa: CASSRTRGSTDTQYF

d_call: .
clone_size: .
j_call: TRBJ1-2
v_call: TRBV7-2
cdr3_nt: TGTGCCAGCAGCCCTTCCATGAGGGGTGGCTACACCTTC
cdr3_aa: CASSPSMRGGYTF

d_call: .
clone_size: few
j_call: TRBJ2-6
v_call: TRBV7-2
cdr3_nt: TGTGCCAGCCCCGGGGGCGGAATACTCTCGGGGGCCAACGTCCTGACTTTC
cdr3_aa: CASPGGGILSGANVLTF

d_call: .
clone_size: few
j_call: TRBJ2-7
v_call: TRBV20-1
cdr3_nt: TGCAGTGCTAGGGGGCCTCTCTCCTACGAGCAGTACTTC
cdr3_aa: CSARGPLSYEQYF

d_call: TRBD1
clone_size: .
j_call: TRBJ2-1
v_call: TRBV29-1
cdr3_nt: TGCAGCGGAGACCGGGACAGGAACGAGCAGTTCTTC
cdr3_aa: CSGDRDRNEQFF

d_call: TRBD2
clone_size: few
j_call: TRBJ2-2
v_call: TRBV5-1
cdr3_nt: TGCGCCAGCAGCTTGGCGAGCGGGACGTGGACCGGGGAGCTGTTTTTT
cdr3_aa: CASSLASGTWTGELFF

d_call: .
clone_size: .
j_call: TRBJ1-5
v_call: TRBV20-1
cdr3_nt: TGCAGTGCTCTAATCGCCGACCGTCCAAGGCAGCCCCAGCATTTT
cdr3_aa: CSALIADRPRQPQHF

d_call: TRBD2
clone_size: .
j_call: TRBJ2-3
v_call: TRBV5-1
cdr3_nt: TGCGCCAGCAGCTTACGACCCCCTAGCGGTGGGGTAGTCGCAGATACGCAGTATTTT
cdr3_aa: CASSLRPPSGGVVADTQYF

d_call: .
clone_size: few
j_call: TRBJ1-1
v_call: TRBV5-6
cdr3_nt: TGTGCCAGCGGGGGCAGGATGAACACTGAAGCTTTCTTT
cdr3_aa: CASGGRMNTEAFF

d_call: TRBD2
clone_size: .
j_call: TRBJ2-5
v_call: TRBV29-1
cdr3_nt: TGCAGCGTCGGCCCGACTAGCGGGCTCCAAGAGACCCAGTACTTC
cdr3_aa: CSVGPTSGLQETQYF

d_call: .
clone_size: many
j_call: TRBJ2-7
v_call: TRBV6-6
cdr3_nt: TGTGCCAGCAGTTTTTTCAACAGGGACTACGAGCAGTACTTC
cdr3_aa: CASSFFNRDYEQYF

d_call: .
clone_size: few
j_call: TRBJ2-7
v_call: TRBV9
cdr3_nt: TGTGCCAGCAGCGTTTCGGGCCCTCAGGCCGAGCAGTACTTC
cdr3_aa: CASSVSGPQAEQYF

d_call: TRBD2
clone_size: .
j_call: TRBJ2-3
v_call: TRBV5-1
cdr3_nt: TGCGCCAGCAGCTTGGCTGGTTTGCGGGGGGGCGAAGGAGATACGCAGTATTTT
cdr3_aa: CASSLAGLRGGEGDTQYF

d_call: .
clone_size: few
j_call: TRBJ2-1
v_call: TRBV10-3
cdr3_nt: TGTGCCATAAGATCTGGGACTGGCAGATTCAACAATGAGCAGTTCTTC
cdr3_aa: CAIRSGTGRFNNEQFF

d_call: TRBD2
clone_size: few
j_call: TRBJ2-5
v_call: TRBV28
cdr3_nt: TGTGCCAGCAGGGCCGGGACTAGTGGTAGAAAGACCCAGTACTTC
cdr3_aa: CASRAGTSGRKTQYF

d_call: TRBD2
clone_size: .
j_call: TRBJ2-1
v_call: TRBV10-3
cdr3_nt: TGTGCCATCAGTGAGTCAAGCGGGAGGGCCCTCGTAAATGAGCAGTTCTTC
cdr3_aa: CAISESSGRALVNEQFF

d_call: .
clone_size: few
j_call: TRBJ2-5
v_call: TRBV9
cdr3_nt: TGTGCCAGCAGCGTACACGGTCACCAAGAGACCCAGTACTTC
cdr3_aa: CASSVHGHQETQYF

d_call: .
clone_size: .
j_call: TRBJ2-1
v_call: TRBV6-1
cdr3_nt: TGTGCCAGCAGTGAACCCCGGTTGCGGAGGGGCGATGAGCAGTTCTTC
cdr3_aa: CASSEPRLRRGDEQFF

d_call: .
clone_size: .
j_call: TRBJ2-3
v_call: TRBV7-8
cdr3_nt: TGTGCCAGCAGCTTAGGGGTCGGACAACCGCGGACGCAGTATTTT
cdr3_aa: CASSLGVGQPRTQYF

d_call: .
clone_size: .
j_call: TRBJ2-3
v_call: TRBV7-2
cdr3_nt: TGTGCCAGCATCGCGCGGGGAAGCACAGATACGCAGTATTTT
cdr3_aa: CASIARGSTDTQYF

d_call: .
clone_size: few
j_call: TRBJ1-3
v_call: TRBV5-1
cdr3_nt: TGCGCCAGCAGCTTTGGGACTTTGGGCGACTCTGGAAACACCATATATTTT
cdr3_aa: CASSFGTLGDSGNTIYF

d_call: TRBD1
clone_size: .
j_call: TRBJ1-2
v_call: TRBV2
cdr3_nt: TGTGCCAGCAGACGGGACAGCGGGTCCTATGGCTACACCTTC
cdr3_aa: CASRRDSGSYGYTF

d_call: .
clone_size: .
j_call: TRBJ2-7
v_call: TRBV6-2/TRBV6-3
cdr3_nt: TGTGCCAGCAGCCTACCGGGACTCACGGCCCACGAGCAGTACTTC
cdr3_aa: CASSLPGLTAHEQYF

d_call: TRBD2
clone_size: .
j_call: TRBJ2-7
v_call: TRBV2
cdr3_nt: TGTGCCAGCAGGGGACTAGCGGGCCTCTACGAGCAGTACTTC
cdr3_aa: CASRGLAGLYEQYF

d_call: .
clone_size: .
j_call: TRBJ2-5
v_call: TRBV3-1
cdr3_nt: TGTGCCAGCAGCCTCATAGGGGGGAGGAAGACCCAGTACTTC
cdr3_aa: CASSLIGGRKTQYF

d_call: .
clone_size: few
j_call: TRBJ2-3
v_call: TRBV28
cdr3_nt: TGTGCCAGCAGTTTATCCCAAAGGGCAGATACGCAGTATTTT
cdr3_aa: CASSLSQRADTQYF

d_call: TRBD2
clone_size: .
j_call: TRBJ2-1
v_call: TRBV6-2/TRBV6-3
cdr3_nt: TGTGCCAGTACTAGCGGGAGTGCCCATGAGCAGTTCTTC
cdr3_aa: CASTSGSAHEQFF

d_call: .
clone_size: many
j_call: TRBJ2-3
v_call: TRBV29-1
cdr3_nt: TGCAGCGTTGAGGGTAGGGGGGGAGATACGCAGTATTTT
cdr3_aa: CSVEGRGGDTQYF

d_call: .
clone_size: few
j_call: TRBJ2-7
v_call: TRBV28
cdr3_nt: TGTGCCAGCAGTGCGACAGGTGTCTACGAGCAGTACTTC
cdr3_aa: CASSATGVYEQYF

d_call: .
clone_size: few
j_call: TRBJ2-1
v_call: TRBV28
cdr3_nt: TGTGCCAGCAGTCTCCCCTCCCCCGGAGGTGAGCAGTTCTTC
cdr3_aa: CASSLPSPGGEQFF

d_call: .
clone_size: .
j_call: TRBJ1-2
v_call: TRBV6-1
cdr3_nt: TGTGCCAGCAGTGACCTCCGGGGGCAGAGTGGCTACACCTTC
cdr3_aa: CASSDLRGQSGYTF

d_call: .
clone_size: .
j_call: TRBJ2-2
v_call: TRBV10-2
cdr3_nt: TGCGCCAGCAGTGAGGGCAGGTCAGTCGGCACCGGGGAGCTGTTTTTT
cdr3_aa: CASSEGRSVGTGELFF

d_call: TRBD1
clone_size: .
j_call: TRBJ2-2
v_call: TRBV5-1
cdr3_nt: TGCGCCAGCAGCTTGGGTCCTAAGGACAGGGGGAACACCGGGGAGCTGTTTTTT
cdr3_aa: CASSLGPKDRGNTGELFF

d_call: .
clone_size: few
j_call: TRBJ2-7
v_call: TRBV20-1
cdr3_nt: TGCAGTGCTAGGAGCGGGCGCTCCTACGAGCAGTACTTC
cdr3_aa: CSARSGRSYEQYF

d_call: TRBD1
clone_size: .
j_call: TRBJ2-2
v_call: TRBV4-1
cdr3_nt: TGCGCCAGCAGCCATTCACCGGGACAGGGGACCGGGGAGCTGTTTTTT
cdr3_aa: CASSHSPGQGTGELFF

d_call: TRBD2
clone_size: .
j_call: TRBJ2-5
v_call: TRBV20-1
cdr3_nt: TGCAGTGCTAGAGATATAGCGGGGCTGGGGGATGAGCAGTACTTC
cdr3_aa: CSARDIAGLGDEQYF

d_call: .
clone_size: .
j_call: TRBJ2-7
v_call: TRBV6-1
cdr3_nt: TGTGCCAGCCGGAAGGGAGGAGGGTACGAGCAGTACTTC
cdr3_aa: CASRKGGGYEQYF